The entry below describes one T cell receptor (beta chain). The data were taken from a study of PD-1 blockade in mismatch repair-deficient tumors. Assay used: immunoSEQ multiplex PCR; TCRdb lists only in-frame clones, some missing. The table lists tens of thousands of clones, around 85% of them singletons, with about 2.6% in the top ten. This sequence was found in an adult with mismatch repair-deficient cancer. The source was peripheral blood, collected 12 weeks after starting pembrolizumab.

CDR3: CASSPTSGDYNEQFF. CDR3 sequence (DNA): TGTGCCAGCAGCCCGACTAGCGGGGACTACAATGAGCAGTTCTTC. The V call is TRBV7-2, the J call TRBJ2-1, with 11 positions matching TRBD2. Looked up from germline, CDR1 is SGHTA and CDR2 is FQGNSA. The CDR3 loop spans 15 amino acids. The junction had 3 bases not matched to a gene; V was cut back by 5 bases and J by 3 bases.